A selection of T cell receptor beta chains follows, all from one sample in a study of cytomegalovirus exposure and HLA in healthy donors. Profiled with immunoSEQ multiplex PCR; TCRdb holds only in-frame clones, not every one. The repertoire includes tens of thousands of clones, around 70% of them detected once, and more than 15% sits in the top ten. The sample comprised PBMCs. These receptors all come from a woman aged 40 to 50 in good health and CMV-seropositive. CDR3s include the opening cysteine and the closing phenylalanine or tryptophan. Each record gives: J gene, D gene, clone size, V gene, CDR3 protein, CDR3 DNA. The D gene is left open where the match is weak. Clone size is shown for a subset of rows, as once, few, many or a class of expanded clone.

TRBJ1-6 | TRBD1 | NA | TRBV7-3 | CASSFDRGKNSPLHF | TGTGCCAGCAGCTTCGACAGGGGTAAGAATTCACCCCTCCACTTT
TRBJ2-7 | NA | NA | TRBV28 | CATDTSYEQYF | TGTGCCACCGACACCTCCTACGAGCAGTACTTC
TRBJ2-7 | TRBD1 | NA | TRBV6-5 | CASSSRTGFSYEQYF | TGTGCCAGCAGTTCCCGGACAGGCTTCTCCTACGAGCAGTACTTC
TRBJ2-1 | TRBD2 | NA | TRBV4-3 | CASSWGAGTYNEQFF | TGCGCCAGCAGCTGGGGAGCGGGGACCTACAATGAGCAGTTCTTC
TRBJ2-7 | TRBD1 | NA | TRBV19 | CASSDRTGGYEQYF | TGTGCCAGTAGCGACCGGACAGGGGGTTACGAGCAGTACTTC
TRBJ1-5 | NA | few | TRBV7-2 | CASSYRATGSNQPQHF | TGTGCCAGCAGCTACCGGGCGACGGGGAGCAATCAGCCCCAGCATTTT
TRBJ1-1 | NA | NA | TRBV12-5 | CASGTRQGIGTEAFF | TGTGCTAGTGGTACACGCCAGGGAATAGGCACTGAAGCTTTCTTT
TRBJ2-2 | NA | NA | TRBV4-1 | CASSQATGLRRELFF | TGCGCCAGCAGCCAAGCTACAGGGTTGCGTAGGGAGCTGTTTTTT
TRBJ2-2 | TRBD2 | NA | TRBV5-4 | CASSSGSGLAGELFF | TGTGCCAGCAGCTCTGGGTCGGGACTAGCCGGGGAGCTGTTTTTT
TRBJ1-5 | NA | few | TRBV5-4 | CASSLDINQPQHF | TGTGCCAGCAGCTTGGATATAAATCAGCCCCAGCATTTT
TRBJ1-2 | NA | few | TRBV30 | CAWTPGANYGYTF | TGTGCCTGGACCCCGGGGGCTAACTATGGCTACACCTTC
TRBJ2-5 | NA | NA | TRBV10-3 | CAMARGGEETQYF | TGTGCCATGGCACGGGGTGGGGAAGAGACCCAGTACTTC
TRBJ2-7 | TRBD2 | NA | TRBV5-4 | CASSLGLAGDPHEQYF | TGTGCCAGCAGCTTGGGACTAGCGGGGGATCCCCACGAGCAGTACTTC
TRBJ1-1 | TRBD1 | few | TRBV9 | CASSFTGGLTEAFF | TGTGCCAGCAGCTTCACAGGGGGACTCACTGAAGCTTTCTTT
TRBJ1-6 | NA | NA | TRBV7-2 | CASSSGGGLDSPLHF | TGTGCCAGCAGCTCCGGGGGGGGTTTGGATTCACCCCTCCACTTT
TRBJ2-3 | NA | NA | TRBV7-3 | CASSQEGGTQYF | TGTGCCAGCAGCCAAGAAGGCGGGACGCAGTATTTT
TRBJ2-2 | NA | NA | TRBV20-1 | CSAPSTGELFF | TGCAGTGCTCCTAGCACCGGGGAGCTGTTTTTT
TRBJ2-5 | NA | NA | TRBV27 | CASSLNRWETQYF | TGTGCCAGCAGTTTAAACAGGTGGGAGACCCAGTACTTC
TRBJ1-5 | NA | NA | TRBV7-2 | CASSSVVGGNQPQHF | TGTGCCAGCAGCTCCGTCGTAGGGGGCAATCAGCCCCAGCATTTT
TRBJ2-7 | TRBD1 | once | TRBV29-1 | CSVLGTGDEQYF | TGCAGCGTCCTCGGCACAGGGGACGAGCAGTACTTC
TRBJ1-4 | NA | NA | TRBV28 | CASSFREETNEKLFF | TGTGCCAGCAGTTTCCGGGAGGAGACTAATGAAAAACTGTTTTTT
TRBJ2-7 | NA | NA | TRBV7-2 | CASSLIGLTYEQYF | TGTGCCAGCAGCTTGATCGGTCTCACCTACGAGCAGTACTTC
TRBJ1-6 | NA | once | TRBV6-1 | CASSEARRVNSPLHF | TGTGCCAGCAGTGAAGCGCGCAGGGTTAATTCACCCCTCCACTTT
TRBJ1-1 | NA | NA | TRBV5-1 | CASSLEAGRGATEAFF | TGCGCCAGCAGCTTGGAGGCAGGCAGGGGTGCAACTGAAGCTTTCTTT
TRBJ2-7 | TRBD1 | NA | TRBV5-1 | CASRLLQGAGEQYF | TGCGCCAGCAGGTTGTTGCAGGGGGCGGGAGAGCAGTACTTC
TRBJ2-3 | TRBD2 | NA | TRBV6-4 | CASSDSSGGADTQYF | TGTGCCAGCAGTGACTCTAGCGGGGGGGCAGATACGCAGTATTTT
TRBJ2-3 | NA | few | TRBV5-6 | CASSLGGLGTDTQYF | TGTGCCAGCAGCTTGGGAGGGTTAGGCACAGATACGCAGTATTTT
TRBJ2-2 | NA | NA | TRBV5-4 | CASSLFVLRELFF | TGTGCCAGCAGCTTATTTGTACTTCGGGAGCTGTTTTTT